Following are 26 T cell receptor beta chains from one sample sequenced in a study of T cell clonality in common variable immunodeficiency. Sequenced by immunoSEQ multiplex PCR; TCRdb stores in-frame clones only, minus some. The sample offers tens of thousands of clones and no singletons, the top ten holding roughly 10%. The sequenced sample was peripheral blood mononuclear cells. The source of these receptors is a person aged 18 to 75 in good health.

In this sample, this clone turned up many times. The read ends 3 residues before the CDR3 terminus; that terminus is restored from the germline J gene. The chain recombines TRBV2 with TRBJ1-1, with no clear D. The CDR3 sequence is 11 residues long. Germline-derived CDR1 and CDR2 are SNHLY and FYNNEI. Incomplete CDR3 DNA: TGTGCCAGCATCATGACACCCCAA. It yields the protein CASIMTPQ. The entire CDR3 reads CASIMTPQAFF.

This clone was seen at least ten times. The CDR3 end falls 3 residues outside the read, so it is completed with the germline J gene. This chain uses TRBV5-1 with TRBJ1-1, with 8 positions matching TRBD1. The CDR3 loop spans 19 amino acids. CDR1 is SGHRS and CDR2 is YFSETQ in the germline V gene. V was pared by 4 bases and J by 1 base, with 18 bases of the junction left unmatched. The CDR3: CASSPRTDTGGVRNTEAFF. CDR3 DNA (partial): TGCGCCAGCAGCCCGAGAACAGATACAGGGGGAGTTAGGAACACTGAA.

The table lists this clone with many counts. CDR3 bases read: TGCAGTGCGACAACAGGGACATGGACTGAA. This codes for CSATTGTWTE. The full CDR3 is CSATTGTWTEAFF. The rearrangement links TRBV20-1 to TRBJ1-1; weak D call: TRBD1 (6 bases). The sequenced fragment ends 3 residues before the CDR3 boundary, so the rest is inferred from the germline J gene. The V end lost 6 bases, the J end lost 5 bases, and 16 bases lay between the germline ends. Germline V lookup: CDR1 DFQATT, CDR2 SNEGSKA (reference sequence). The CDR3 runs 13 residues.

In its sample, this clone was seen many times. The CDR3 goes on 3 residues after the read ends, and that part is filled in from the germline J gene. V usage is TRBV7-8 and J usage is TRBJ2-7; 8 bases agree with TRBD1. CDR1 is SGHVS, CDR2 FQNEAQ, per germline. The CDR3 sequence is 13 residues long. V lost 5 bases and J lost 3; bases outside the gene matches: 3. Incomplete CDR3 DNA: TGTGCCAGCAGCGCTACAGGGGGCTACGAG. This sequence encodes CASSATGGYE. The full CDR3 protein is CASSATGGYEQYF.

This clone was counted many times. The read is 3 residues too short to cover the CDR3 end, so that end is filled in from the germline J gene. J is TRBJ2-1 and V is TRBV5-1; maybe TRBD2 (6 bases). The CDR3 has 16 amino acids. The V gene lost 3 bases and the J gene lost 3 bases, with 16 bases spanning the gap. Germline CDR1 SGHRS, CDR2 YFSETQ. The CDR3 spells CASSSPPGLLYNEQFF. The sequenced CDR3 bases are TGCGCCAGCAGCTCCCCACCGGGACTTCTCTACAATGAG. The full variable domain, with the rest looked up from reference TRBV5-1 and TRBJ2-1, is KAGVTQTPRYLIKTRGQQVTLSCSPISGHRSVSWYQQTPGQGLQFLFEYFSETQRNKGNFPGRFSGRQFSNSRSEMNVSTLELGDSALYLCASSSPPGLLYNEQFFGPGTRLTVL.

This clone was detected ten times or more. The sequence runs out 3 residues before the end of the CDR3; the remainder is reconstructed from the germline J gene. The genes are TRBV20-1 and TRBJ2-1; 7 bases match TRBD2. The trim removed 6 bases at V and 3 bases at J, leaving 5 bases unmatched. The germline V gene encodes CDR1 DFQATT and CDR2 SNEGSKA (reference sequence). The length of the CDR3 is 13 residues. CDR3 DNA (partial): TGCAGTGCGACTGGCGGGAGCTACAATGAG. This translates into CSATGGSYNE. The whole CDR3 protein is CSATGGSYNEQFF.

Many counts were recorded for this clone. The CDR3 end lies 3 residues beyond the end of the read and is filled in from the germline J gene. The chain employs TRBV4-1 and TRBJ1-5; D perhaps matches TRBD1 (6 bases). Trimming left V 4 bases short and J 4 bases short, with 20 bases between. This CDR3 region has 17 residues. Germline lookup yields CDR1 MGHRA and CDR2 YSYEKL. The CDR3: CASSPGFSRGVNQPQHF. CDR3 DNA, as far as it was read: TGCGCCAGCAGCCCGGGCTTTAGCAGGGGAGTAAATCAGCCC.

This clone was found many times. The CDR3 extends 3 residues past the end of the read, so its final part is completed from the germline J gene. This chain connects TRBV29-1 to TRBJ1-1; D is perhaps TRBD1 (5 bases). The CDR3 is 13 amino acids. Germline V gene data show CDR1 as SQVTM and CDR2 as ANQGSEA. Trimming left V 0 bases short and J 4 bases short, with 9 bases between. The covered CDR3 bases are TGCAGCGTTGAAGAGGCTCAGGGCACTGAA. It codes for CSVEEAQGTE. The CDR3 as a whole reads CSVEEAQGTEAFF.

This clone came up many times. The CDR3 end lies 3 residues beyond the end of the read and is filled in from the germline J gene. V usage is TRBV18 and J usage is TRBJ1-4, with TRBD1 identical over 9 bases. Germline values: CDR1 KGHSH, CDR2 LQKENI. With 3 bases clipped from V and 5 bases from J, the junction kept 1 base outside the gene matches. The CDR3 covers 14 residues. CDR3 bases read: TGTGCCAGCTCACCGGGGACAGGGAATGAAAAA. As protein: CASSPGTGNEK. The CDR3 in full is CASSPGTGNEKLFF.

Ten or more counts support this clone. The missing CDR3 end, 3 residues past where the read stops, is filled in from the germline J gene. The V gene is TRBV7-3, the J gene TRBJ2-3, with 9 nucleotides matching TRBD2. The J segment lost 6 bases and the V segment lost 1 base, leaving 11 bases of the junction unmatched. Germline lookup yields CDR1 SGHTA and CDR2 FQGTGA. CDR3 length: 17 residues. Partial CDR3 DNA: TGTGCCAGCAGCTTAAGGGATAGGAGCGGGGGGACCGATACG. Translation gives CASSLRDRSGGTDT. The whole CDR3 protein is CASSLRDRSGGTDTQYF.

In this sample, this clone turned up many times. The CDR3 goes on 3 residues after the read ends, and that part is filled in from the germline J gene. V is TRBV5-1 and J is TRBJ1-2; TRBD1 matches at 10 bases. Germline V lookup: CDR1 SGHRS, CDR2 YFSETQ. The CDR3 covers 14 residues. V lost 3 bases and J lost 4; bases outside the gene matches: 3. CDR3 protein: CASSSTGGSYGYTF. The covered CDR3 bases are TGCGCCAGCAGCTCGACAGGGGGCTCCTATGGC.

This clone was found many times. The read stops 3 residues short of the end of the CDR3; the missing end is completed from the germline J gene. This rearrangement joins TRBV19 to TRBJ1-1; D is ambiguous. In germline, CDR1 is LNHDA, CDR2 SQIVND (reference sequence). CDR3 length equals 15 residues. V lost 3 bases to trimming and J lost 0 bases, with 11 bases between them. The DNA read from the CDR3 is TGTGCCAGTAGTATCGAGCGGCCTATGAACACTGAA. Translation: CASSIERPMNTE. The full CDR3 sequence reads CASSIERPMNTEAFF.

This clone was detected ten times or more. This CDR3 reads CASSLLASGSYNEQFF. The DNA read from the CDR3 is TGCGCCAGCAGCTTGCTGGCTAGCGGCTCCTACAATGAG. V gene TRBV5-1 combines with J gene TRBJ2-1, with 7 positions matching TRBD2. The read terminates 3 residues before the CDR3 end, so the remaining end is supplied by the germline J gene. Per germline, CDR1 SGHRS and CDR2 YFSETQ. V lost 1 base and J lost 0; bases outside the gene matches: 4. The CDR3 is 16 amino acids.

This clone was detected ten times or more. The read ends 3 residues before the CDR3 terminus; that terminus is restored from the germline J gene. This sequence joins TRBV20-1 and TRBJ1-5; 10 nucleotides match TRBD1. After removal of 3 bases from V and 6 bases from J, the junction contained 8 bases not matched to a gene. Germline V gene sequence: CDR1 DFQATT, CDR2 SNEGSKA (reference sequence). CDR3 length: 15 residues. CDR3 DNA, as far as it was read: TGCAGTGCTAGGGACAGGGGGAGTTGGGGTCAGCCC. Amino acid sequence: CSARDRGSWGQP. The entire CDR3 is CSARDRGSWGQPQHF.

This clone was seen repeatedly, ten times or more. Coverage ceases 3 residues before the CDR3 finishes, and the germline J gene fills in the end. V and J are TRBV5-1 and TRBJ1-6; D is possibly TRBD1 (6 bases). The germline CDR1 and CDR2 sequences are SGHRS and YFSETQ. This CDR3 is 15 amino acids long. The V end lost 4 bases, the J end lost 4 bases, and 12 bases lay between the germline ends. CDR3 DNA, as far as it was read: TGCGCCAGCAGCCCAGGACAGAATTATAATTCACCC. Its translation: CASSPGQNYNSP. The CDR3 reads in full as CASSPGQNYNSPLHF.

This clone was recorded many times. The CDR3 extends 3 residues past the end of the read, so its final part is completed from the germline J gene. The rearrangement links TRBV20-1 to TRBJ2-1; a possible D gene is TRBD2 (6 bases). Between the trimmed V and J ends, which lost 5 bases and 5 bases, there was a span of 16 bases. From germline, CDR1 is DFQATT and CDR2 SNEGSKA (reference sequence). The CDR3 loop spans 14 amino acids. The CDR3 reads CSALGGDAHNEQFF. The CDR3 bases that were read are TGCAGTGCTTTGGGGGGAGATGCCCACAATGAG.

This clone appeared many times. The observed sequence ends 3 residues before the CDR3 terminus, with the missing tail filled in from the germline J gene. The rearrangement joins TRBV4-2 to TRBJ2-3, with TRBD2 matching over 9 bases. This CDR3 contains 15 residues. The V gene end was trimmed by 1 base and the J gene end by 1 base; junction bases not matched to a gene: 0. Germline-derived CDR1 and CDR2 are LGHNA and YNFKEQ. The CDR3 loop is CASSQVAGGTDTQYF. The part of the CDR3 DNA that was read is TGTGCCAGCAGCCAAGTAGCGGGGGGCACAGATACG.

The part of the CDR3 DNA that was read is TGTGCCAGCAGTATGGGGACAGGGTCGACCTACGAG. It specifies CASSMGTGSTYE. The whole CDR3 protein reads CASSMGTGSTYEQYF. The chain carries TRBV27 and TRBJ2-7; 9 nucleotides align to TRBD1. The read ends 3 residues early relative to the CDR3; the germline J gene fills the gap. The germline CDR1 and CDR2 sequences are MNHEY and SMNVEV (reference sequence). The CDR3 consists of 15 residues. V dropped 5 bases and J dropped 2; count of bases not matched to a gene: 7.

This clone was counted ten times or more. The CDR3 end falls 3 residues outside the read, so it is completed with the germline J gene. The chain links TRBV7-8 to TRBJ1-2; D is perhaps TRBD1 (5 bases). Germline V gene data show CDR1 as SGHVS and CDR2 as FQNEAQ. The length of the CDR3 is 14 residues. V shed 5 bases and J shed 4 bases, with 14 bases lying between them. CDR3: CASSPSQATYGYTF. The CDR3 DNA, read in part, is TGTGCCAGCAGCCCGTCACAGGCTACCTATGGC.

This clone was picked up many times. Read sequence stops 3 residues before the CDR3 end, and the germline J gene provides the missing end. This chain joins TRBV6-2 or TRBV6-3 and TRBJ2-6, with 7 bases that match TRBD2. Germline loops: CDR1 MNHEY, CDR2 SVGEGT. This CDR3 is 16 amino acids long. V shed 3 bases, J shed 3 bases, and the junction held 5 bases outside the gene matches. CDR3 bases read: TGTGCCAGCAGTTATGGGGGGGAGATTGGGGCCAACGTC. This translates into CASSYGGEIGANV. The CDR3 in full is CASSYGGEIGANVLTF.

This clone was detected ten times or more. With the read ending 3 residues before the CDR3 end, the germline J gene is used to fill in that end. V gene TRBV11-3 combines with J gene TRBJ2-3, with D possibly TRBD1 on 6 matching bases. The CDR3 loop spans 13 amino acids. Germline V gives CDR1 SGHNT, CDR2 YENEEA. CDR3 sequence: CASSLGGGHTQYF. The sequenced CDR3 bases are TGTGCCAGCAGCTTAGGTGGGGGCCACACG. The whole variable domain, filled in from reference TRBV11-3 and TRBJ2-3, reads EAGVVQSPRYKIIEKKQPVAFWCNPISGHNTLYWYLQNLGQGPELLIRYENEEAVDDSQLPKDRFSAERLKGVDSTLKIQPAELGDSAVYLCASSLGGGHTQYFGPGTRLTVL.

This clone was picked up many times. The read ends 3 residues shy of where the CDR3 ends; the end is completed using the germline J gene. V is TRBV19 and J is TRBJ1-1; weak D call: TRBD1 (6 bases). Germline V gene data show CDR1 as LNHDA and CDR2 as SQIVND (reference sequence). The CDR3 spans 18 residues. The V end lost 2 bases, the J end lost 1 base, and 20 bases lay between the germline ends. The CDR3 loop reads CASSITYGQPRRNTEAFF. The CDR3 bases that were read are TGTGCCAGTAGTATAACTTATGGACAGCCCCGTAGGAACACTGAA.

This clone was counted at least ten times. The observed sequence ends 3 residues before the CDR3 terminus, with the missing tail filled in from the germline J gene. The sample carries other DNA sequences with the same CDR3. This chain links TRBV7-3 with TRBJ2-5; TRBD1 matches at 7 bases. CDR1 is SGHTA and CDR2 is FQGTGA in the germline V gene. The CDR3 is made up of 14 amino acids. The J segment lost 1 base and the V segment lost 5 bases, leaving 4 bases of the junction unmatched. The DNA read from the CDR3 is TGTGCCAGCAGCCCGACAGGGCTCCAAGAGACC. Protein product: CASSPTGLQET. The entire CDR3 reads CASSPTGLQETQYF. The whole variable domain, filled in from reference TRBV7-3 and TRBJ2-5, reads GAGVSQTPSNKVTEKGKYVELRCDPISGHTALYWYRQSLGQGPEFLIYFQGTGAADDSGLPNDRFFAVRPEGSVSTLKIQRTERGDSAVYLCASSPTGLQETQYFGPGTRLLVL.

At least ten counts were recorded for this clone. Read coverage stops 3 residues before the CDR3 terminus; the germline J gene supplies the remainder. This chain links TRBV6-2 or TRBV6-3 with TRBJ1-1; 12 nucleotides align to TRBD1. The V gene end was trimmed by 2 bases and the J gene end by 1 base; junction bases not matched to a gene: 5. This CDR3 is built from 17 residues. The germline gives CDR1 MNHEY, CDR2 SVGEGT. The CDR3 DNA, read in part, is TGTGCCAGCAGTTACGGGGGGACAGGGGGCTGGAACACTGAA. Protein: CASSYGGTGGWNTE. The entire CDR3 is CASSYGGTGGWNTEAFF.

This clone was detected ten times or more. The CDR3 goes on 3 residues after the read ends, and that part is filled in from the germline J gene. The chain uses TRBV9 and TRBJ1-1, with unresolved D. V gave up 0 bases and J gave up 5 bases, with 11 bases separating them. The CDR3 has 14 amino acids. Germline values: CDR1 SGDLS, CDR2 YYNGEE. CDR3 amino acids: CASSVAYGETEAFF. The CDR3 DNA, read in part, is TGTGCCAGCAGCGTAGCTTACGGGGAGACTGAA.

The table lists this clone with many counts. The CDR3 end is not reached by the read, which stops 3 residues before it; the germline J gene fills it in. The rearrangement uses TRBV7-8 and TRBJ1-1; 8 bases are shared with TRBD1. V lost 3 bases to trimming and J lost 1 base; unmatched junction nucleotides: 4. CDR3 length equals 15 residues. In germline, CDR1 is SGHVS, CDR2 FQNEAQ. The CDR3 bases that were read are TGTGCCAGCAGCTTCCGGACAGGGAAGAACACTGAA. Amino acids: CASSFRTGKNTE. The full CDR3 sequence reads CASSFRTGKNTEAFF.